This is a list of T cell receptor beta chains from one sample in a study of T cells in Graves' hyperthyroidism and ophthalmopathy. TCRdb reanalysed the multiplex PCR reads using MiXCR and keeps one entry per CDR3 protein. The data hold hundreds of thousands of distinct CDR3 sequences, with 15% to 18% observed a single time. Sequenced material: blood. These receptor sequences come from a woman between 18 and 30 years old with Graves' hyperthyroidism. The CDR3 runs from the conserved cysteine through the conserved F or W. The D gene is left open where the match is weak. The size field is filled for only some rows; it gives once, few, many or a size class.

NA,TRBV5-1,TRBD1,TRBJ1-1,TGCGCCAGCAGCTTGGTTACAGGGGAGGGGACTGAAGCTTTCTTT,CASSLVTGEGTEAFF
many,TRBV12-3/TRBV12-4,NA,TRBJ1-1,TGTGCCAGCAGTGCGCAGGGATGGAACACTGAAGCTTTCTTT,CASSAQGWNTEAFF
many,TRBV11-3,TRBD2,TRBJ2-1,TGTGCCAGCAGCTTAGGCCCTAGCGGGAGTTCCTACAATGAGCAGTTCTTC,CASSLGPSGSSYNEQFF
NA,TRBV20-1,TRBD2,TRBJ2-1,TGCAGTGCTAGAGATGGGGGACTACCCTACAATGAGCAGTTCTTC,CSARDGGLPYNEQFF
once,TRBV11-2,TRBD1,TRBJ1-5,TGTGCCAGCAGCTTGGATGCTGACAGGGCAAACAATCAGCCCCCGCATTTT,CASSLDADRANNQPPHF
many,TRBV7-9,NA,TRBJ1-1,TGTGCCAGCAGCTTAGGACGTGGGTTCACTGAAGCTTTCTTT,CASSLGRGFTEAFF
many,TRBV7-2,TRBD1,TRBJ2-7,TGTGCCAGCAGCGAAGGGACAGGGGACTACGAGCAGTACTTC,CASSEGTGDYEQYF
few,TRBV13,TRBD1,TRBJ1-2,TGTGCCAGCAGCTCCCAGGGGGGGGAAGGCTATGGCTACACCTTC,CASSSQGGEGYGYTF
many,TRBV3-1,NA,TRBJ1-5,TGTGCCAGCAGCCAAGAACCACAGGGAGGACAGCCCCAGCATTTT,CASSQEPQGGQPQHF
few,TRBV7-6,NA,TRBJ1-1,TGTGCCAGCAGCCCTCCCCCGGGGATGAACACTGAAGCTTTCTTT,CASSPPPGMNTEAFF
few,TRBV20-1,TRBD2,TRBJ2-5,TGCAGTGCTAGAAGACTAGCGGGAGGGATCCAAGAGACCCAGTACTTC,CSARRLAGGIQETQYF
few,TRBV7-6,NA,TRBJ1-6,TGTGCCAGCAGCGTCGCGAGCTCCTATAATTCACCCCTCCACTTT,CASSVASSYNSPLHF
many,TRBV11-2,TRBD1,TRBJ2-5,TGTGCCAGCAGCTTAGATCAGGACAGGGGACGGTACCAAGAGACCCAGTACTTC,CASSLDQDRGRYQETQYF
few,TRBV3-1,NA,TRBJ1-5,TGTGCCAGCAGCCCTTCCGGCGGGACCCAGCATTTT,CASSPSGGTQHF
many,TRBV11-2,TRBD1,TRBJ2-4,TGTGCCAGCAGCTCACCTAGGACAGGGGTACTAGCCAAAAACATTCAGTACTTC,CASSSPRTGVLAKNIQYF
NA,TRBV20-1,NA,TRBJ1-1,TGCAGTGCAAGTAAGCTCTTTCGAGACACTGAAGCTTTCTTT,CSASKLFRDTEAFF
NA,TRBV7-9,NA,TRBJ2-1,TGTGCCAGCAGCTCCCCCCAGCGAAAGCCCTACAATGAGCAGTTCTTC,CASSSPQRKPYNEQFF
few,TRBV20-1,NA,TRBJ1-1,TGCAGTGCTAGAGATTTGGGACCCGTGAACACTGAAGCTTTCTTT,CSARDLGPVNTEAFF
many,TRBV5-1,TRBD1,TRBJ1-2,TGCGCCAGCAGCAAGGGACAGGGCGTGAATGGCTACACCTTC,CASSKGQGVNGYTF
many,TRBV6-1,NA,TRBJ1-1,TGTGCCAGCAGTTACAGGGACACTGAAGCTTTCTTT,CASSYRDTEAFF
NA,TRBV6-1,TRBD2,TRBJ2-2,TGTGCCAGCAGTCCGGGACTAGCGGGTTACACCGGGGAGCTGTTTTTT,CASSPGLAGYTGELFF
many,TRBV2,TRBD1,TRBJ2-2,TGTGCCAGCAGTAACCCCAGGGGGCCCCCTAACACCGGGGAGCTGTTTTTT,CASSNPRGPPNTGELFF
NA,TRBV7-9,NA,TRBJ2-5,TGTGCCAGCAGCGAGTTACACCGAGAAGAGACCCAGTACTTC,CASSELHREETQYF
NA,TRBV6-1,TRBD1,TRBJ2-7,TGTGCCAGCAGTCCCTCCCTCCGGACAGGGTCCTACGAGCAGTACTTC,CASSPSLRTGSYEQYF
few,TRBV12-3/TRBV12-4,TRBD1,TRBJ1-2,TGTGCCAGCAGCCTCGACAGGGGGCAAGGCTACACCTTC,CASSLDRGQGYTF
many,TRBV20-1,NA,TRBJ1-1,TGCAGTGCCGCCTCAGGGGACACTGAAGCTTTCTTT,CSAASGDTEAFF
NA,TRBV28,TRBD1,TRBJ2-1,TGTGCCAGCGCCGGGACAGGGAGGAGGAATGAGCAGTTCTTC,CASAGTGRRNEQFF
few,TRBV12-3/TRBV12-4,NA,TRBJ1-5,TGTGCCAGCAGCCCTGAGACAGGTAGGAAGCCCCAGCATTTT,CASSPETGRKPQHF
few,TRBV7-3,NA,TRBJ2-5,TGTGCCAGCAGCCGACTAGTTAGTGAGACCCAGTACTTC,CASSRLVSETQYF
many,TRBV5-6,NA,TRBJ2-7,TGTGCCAGCAGCTTCTTCGACAGAAGCTCCTACGAGCAGTACTTC,CASSFFDRSSYEQYF
many,TRBV20-1,NA,TRBJ1-1,TGCAGTGCTAGAGATAGTGAAGGGGGGATGAACACTGAAGCTTTCTTT,CSARDSEGGMNTEAFF
many,TRBV4-1,NA,TRBJ1-1,TGCGCCAGCAGCCTATTCCTGAACACTGAAGCTTTCTTT,CASSLFLNTEAFF
NA,TRBV20-1,NA,TRBJ1-1,TGCAGTGCTAGTCGGAGCAACACTGAAGCTTTCTTT,CSASRSNTEAFF
few,TRBV7-2,NA,TRBJ1-1,TGTGCCAGCAGCTTAATGTATAGCCTTTTATCCGCTTTCTTT,CASSLMYSLLSAFF
many,TRBV5-1,NA,TRBJ1-6,TGCGCCAGCAGCAAAGGGGGAAATTCACCCCTCCACTTT,CASSKGGNSPLHF
many,TRBV7-2,NA,TRBJ1-2,TGTGCCAGCACTACACGGACGCGGGGGACGGAGAACTATGGCTACACCTTC,CASTTRTRGTENYGYTF
many,TRBV11-1,NA,TRBJ2-3,TGTGCCAGCAGCTTAGCGGTGCTAGCCCCCACAGATACGCAGTATTTT,CASSLAVLAPTDTQYF
NA,TRBV28,TRBD1,TRBJ2-7,TGTGCCAGCAGGTTAGCCAGGACAGGACTTTACGAGCAGTACTTC,CASRLARTGLYEQYF
NA,TRBV27,TRBD1,TRBJ2-7,TGTGCCAGCAGTTTCGGACAGGGGGTGCGCGAGCAGTACTTC,CASSFGQGVREQYF
many,TRBV20-1,NA,TRBJ1-1,TGCAGTGCTAGAGACGGGGGTTCGATTTGGAACACTGAAGCTTTCTTT,CSARDGGSIWNTEAFF
few,TRBV9,NA,TRBJ1-6,TGTGCCAGCAGCCCCACGGGAGATTATTCACCCCTCCACTTT,CASSPTGDYSPLHF
NA,TRBV15,TRBD1,TRBJ2-3,TGTGCCACCAGCAGCATGCCGGGACAGGGGACAGATACGCAGTATTTT,CATSSMPGQGTDTQYF
NA,TRBV5-1,TRBD2,TRBJ2-3,TGCGCCAGCAGCCTCCGGGGACTAGCGGCCGCCCGGGGAGATACGCAGTATTTT,CASSLRGLAAARGDTQYF
NA,TRBV27,NA,TRBJ1-1,TGTGCCAGCAGTCAAACAGGGCGCCCCATGAACACTGAAGCTTTCTTT,CASSQTGRPMNTEAFF
NA,TRBV14,TRBD1,TRBJ2-1,TGTGCCAGCAGCCAGCATCAGGGGGCGTTATACAATGAGCAGTTCTTC,CASSQHQGALYNEQFF
many,TRBV5-1,NA,TRBJ1-1,TGCGCCAGCAGCTTGGATGGGGACGTCACTGAAGCTTTCTTT,CASSLDGDVTEAFF
NA,TRBV6-2/TRBV6-3,NA,TRBJ1-5,TGTGCCAGCAGTTACTCGACTCCGCCGGTGCAGGGCCTCAATCAGCCCCAGCATTTT,CASSYSTPPVQGLNQPQHF